These 28 T cell receptor beta chains originate from one sample sequenced in a study of long-term antiretroviral therapy in people with HIV. The immunoSEQ assay was v3.0, run at survey level. Clones were sequenced by immunoSEQ multiplex PCR, and TCRdb holds only the in-frame ones, with some missing. The table has 15,000 to 20,000 clones, around 90% seen once. The sample was unsorted PBMCs, taken 0.3 years after starting antiretroviral therapy. The receptors here all came from a man between 60 and 75 years old with HIV.

This chain uses TRBV2 with TRBJ2-2; 10 bases fit TRBD1. The CDR3 runs to 15 residues. Germline CDR1 SNHLY, CDR2 FYNNEI. J was trimmed by 3 bases and V by 8 bases; bases with no gene match: 6. CDR3 in amino acids: CASAVTGGDTGELFF. The CDR3 DNA reads TGTGCCAGCGCAGTGACAGGGGGCGACACCGGGGAGCTGTTTTTT.

This clone rates as medium-sized. This chain joins TRBV5-1 and TRBJ1-1, with D unresolved. Germline assignment: CDR1 SGHRS and CDR2 YFSETQ. CDR3 length: 11 amino acids. Between the trimmed V and J ends, which lost 0 bases and 7 bases, there was a span of 4 bases. CDR3 nucleotide sequence: TGCGCCAGCAGCTTGGTGGGTGAAGCTTTCTTT. It yields the protein CASSLVGEAFF.

The J gene is TRBJ1-2, the V gene TRBV7-2; perhaps TRBD1 as D (5 bases). The CDR3 has 14 amino acids. V lost 4 bases to trimming and J lost 8 bases, with 17 bases between them. CDR1 and CDR2 (germline): SGHTA, FQGNSA. CDR3 coding DNA: TGTGCCAGCAGCTCGGAACCGGACAATAACGGCTACACCTTC. Translation: CASSSEPDNNGYTF.

The rearrangement joins TRBV5-5 to TRBJ2-5; 8 positions agree with TRBD1. V trimming: 2 bases; J trimming: 4 bases; junction bases outside the gene matches: 7. In germline, CDR1 is SGHKS, CDR2 YYEKEE (reference sequence). The CDR3 consists of 15 residues. This CDR3 reads CASSLLTGVRETQYF. CDR3 nucleotides: TGTGCCAGCAGCTTACTGACAGGGGTTAGAGAGACCCAGTACTTC.

This sequence joins TRBV4-3 and TRBJ1-2, with a possible D match to TRBD1 (6 bases). Trimming shortened V by 0 bases and J by 4 bases, and 21 bases separated the two germline ends. From germline, CDR1 is LGHNA and CDR2 YSLEER. This CDR3 spans 18 amino acids. CDR3 loop: CASSQETTGNEGPYGYTF. The CDR3 DNA sequence: TGCGCCAGCAGCCAAGAGACAACAGGGAATGAAGGCCCCTATGGCTACACCTTC.

This clone was seen just once. This chain links TRBV7-3 with TRBJ2-3; no reliable D call. The germline V gene has CDR1 SGHTA and CDR2 FQGTGA. Trimming cost V 5 bases and J 1 base, with 10 bases left between them. The CDR3 runs to 14 residues. CDR3 sequence reads: CASSPMRGTDTQYF. The CDR3 DNA reads TGTGCCAGCAGCCCCATGAGAGGCACAGATACGCAGTATTTT.

The chain employs TRBV5-6 and TRBJ1-2, with 8 bases identical to TRBD1. The J segment lost 2 bases and the V segment lost 5 bases, leaving 11 bases of the junction unmatched. The CDR3 consists of 16 residues. Germline V lookup: CDR1 SGHDT, CDR2 YYEEEE. The CDR3 DNA sequence: TGTGCCAGCAGAAACCGACAGGGGCTGGAAAACTATGGCTACACCTTC. As protein: CASRNRQGLENYGYTF.

The V call is TRBV9, the J call TRBJ2-1; D is undetermined. CDR3 length equals 14 residues. V was trimmed by 0 bases and J by 2 bases, leaving 6 bases between them. In germline, CDR1 is SGDLS, CDR2 YYNGEE. The CDR3 loop reads CASSVDPTYNEQFF. CDR3 nucleotides: TGTGCCAGCAGCGTAGATCCTACCTACAATGAGCAGTTCTTC.

V usage is TRBV28 and J usage is TRBJ2-4, with D possibly matching TRBD1 (6 bases). Trimming took off 7 bases at V and 0 bases at J, with 10 bases between the two ends. The CDR3 length is 14 residues. Germline CDR1 and CDR2: MDHEN and SYDVKM. The chain's CDR3 is CASMDRLAKNIQYF. The CDR3, as DNA: TGTGCCAGCATGGACAGACTAGCCAAAAACATTCAGTACTTC.

The J gene is TRBJ2-6, the V gene TRBV4-3, with 7 bases matching TRBD1. The V and J ends lost 5 bases and 0 bases, in that order; junction bases with no gene match: 10. The CDR3 contains 18 residues. Per the germline V gene, CDR1 is LGHNA and CDR2 is YSLEER. The CDR3 DNA reads as TGCGCCAGCAGCAGACACAGGGGCTCCGGCTCTGGGGCCAACGTCCTGACTTTC. Amino acid sequence: CASSRHRGSGSGANVLTF.

DNA for the CDR3: TGCAGCGTGGGCTTTAGAGGGGGGCTGCATATCGGGGCCAAAAACATTCAGTACTTC. Protein sequence: CSVGFRGGLHIGAKNIQYF. The V and J genes are TRBV29-1 and TRBJ2-4, with D tentatively TRBD1 or TRBD2 (6 bases each). V lost 6 bases, J lost 1 base, and 28 bases lay in between. The CDR3 extends over 19 amino acids. Germline V CDR1 and CDR2: SQVTM, ANQGSEA.

This chain links TRBV10-3 with TRBJ2-7, with TRBD1 matching 9 bases. The ends lost 0 bases at V and 5 bases at J; junction bases unmatched: 5. Germline CDR1 and CDR2: ENHRY and SYGVKD. CDR3 length: 15 amino acids. Written as DNA, the CDR3 is TGTGCCATCAGTGAGTCGGGGACAGGGCGGGACGAGCAGTACTTC. It yields the protein CAISESGTGRDEQYF.

The chain carries TRBV7-3 and TRBJ1-4; the match to TRBD1 covers 7 bases. Trimming at V came to 5 bases and at J to 5 bases, leaving 8 bases not matched to a gene. This CDR3 has 15 amino acids. CDR1 SGHTA and CDR2 FQGTGA come from the germline V gene. The CDR3 nucleotides are TGTGCCAGCAGCCCGTCCGGGACAGAGAATGAAAAACTGTTTTTT. This gives the protein CASSPSGTENEKLFF.

The chain carries TRBV30 and TRBJ2-7; possible D gene TRBD2, 6 bases. CDR1 and CDR2 (germline): GTSNPN, SVGIG (reference sequence). The CDR3 has 15 residues. V was pared by 0 bases and J by 3 bases, with 15 bases between. The CDR3 DNA follows: TGTGCCTGGAGTGTATGGGGCGGGACCAACTACGAGCAGTACTTC. Residues: CAWSVWGGTNYEQYF.

CDR3 region: CASSLAWGGRRQTQYF. Written as DNA, the CDR3 is TGTGCCAGCAGCTTAGCATGGGGCGGGAGGAGGCAGACCCAGTACTTC. The rearrangement uses TRBV7-2 and TRBJ2-5, with 8 bases matching TRBD2. The CDR3 contains 16 residues. Germline V gives CDR1 SGHTA, CDR2 FQGNSA. V was pared by 0 bases and J by 6 bases, with 9 bases of the junction left unmatched.

This chain joins TRBV11-1 and TRBJ2-5, with D uncertain. The V and J ends lost 2 bases and 2 bases respectively, with 12 bases between them. The CDR3 covers 15 residues. Per the germline V gene, CDR1 is SGHAT and CDR2 is FQDESV (reference sequence). The CDR3 loop is CASSLRAAFQETQYF. The CDR3 DNA follows: TGTGCCAGCAGCTTAAGGGCAGCCTTTCAAGAGACCCAGTACTTC.

The CDR3 here is CASRRSGGDTGELFF. CDR3 DNA: TGCGCCAGCAGAAGGTCAGGGGGAGACACCGGGGAGCTGTTTTTT. V is TRBV4-3 and J is TRBJ2-2, with 7 bases aligning to TRBD1. This CDR3 is built from 15 residues. V was clipped by 6 bases and J by 3 bases; unmatched bases: 7. CDR1 LGHNA and CDR2 YSLEER come from the germline V gene.

Here the CDR3 reads CASSEYYPEEKLFF. The CDR3 DNA sequence: TGTGCCAGCAGTGAATATTACCCGGAAGAAAAACTGTTTTTT. The chain carries TRBV25-1 and TRBJ1-4; no clear D. Germline CDR1 is MGHDK and CDR2 is SYGVNS. Trimming shortened V by 0 bases and J by 8 bases, and 10 bases separated the two germline ends. This CDR3 is built from 14 residues.

The CDR3 loop is CASSLVAKNIQYF. CDR3 coding DNA: TGTGCCAGCAGTCTGGTAGCCAAAAACATTCAGTACTTC. This rearrangement joins TRBV28 to TRBJ2-4; D unresolved. The CDR3 length is 13 residues. V was cut by 5 bases and J by 0 bases, with 5 bases left in between. The V gene's germline CDR1 is MDHEN and CDR2 SYDVKM.

This chain uses TRBV30 with TRBJ2-3; D perhaps matches TRBD2 (5 bases). CDR1 is GTSNPN, CDR2 SVGIG, per germline (reference sequence). The length of the CDR3 is 14 residues. Trimming took off 5 bases at V and 0 bases at J, with 12 bases between the two ends. CDR3 residues: CAWGSGSSTDTQYF. Written as DNA, the CDR3 is TGTGCCTGGGGGAGTGGCTCAAGCACAGATACGCAGTATTTT.

V and J are TRBV5-4 and TRBJ2-1; a weak D match, TRBD2 (6 bases). Germline CDR1 SGHNT, CDR2 YYREEE (reference sequence). V gave up 4 bases and J gave up 5 bases, with 10 bases separating them. This CDR3 has 13 amino acids. CDR3 loop: CASSPGEDNEQFF. The CDR3 nucleotides are TGTGCCAGCAGCCCGGGGGAGGACAATGAGCAGTTCTTC.

V and J are TRBV4-3 and TRBJ2-3; TRBD2 aligns across 7 bases. CDR1 is LGHNA and CDR2 is YSLEER in the germline V gene. J gave up 3 bases and V 0 bases, and 9 bases lay outside the gene matches. The CDR3 sequence is 17 residues long. The CDR3 nucleotides are TGCGCCAGCAGCCAAGATGGGCCCGGGGGGAGGACAGATACGCAGTATTTT. It encodes CASSQDGPGGRTDTQYF.

This chain uses TRBV19 with TRBJ1-6; D may be TRBD1 (5 bases). The CDR3 extends over 14 amino acids. Trimming took off 2 bases at V and 5 bases at J, with 7 bases between the two ends. Per germline, CDR1 LNHDA and CDR2 SQIVND (reference sequence). For the CDR3, the DNA is TGTGCCAGTAGTATACAGGGTCATAATTCACCCCTCCACTTT. This encodes CASSIQGHNSPLHF.

The chain is built from TRBV2 and TRBJ2-5, with 8 bases lining up with TRBD1. V gave up 1 base and J gave up 5 bases; unmatched junction bases: 6. CDR3 length equals 15 residues. Germline V gene sequence: CDR1 SNHLY, CDR2 FYNNEI. CDR3 DNA: TGTGCCAGCAGTGAAGAGCAGGGGGCGGAGGAGACCCAGTACTTC. Translation gives CASSEEQGAEETQYF.

The rearrangement uses TRBV30 and TRBJ2-3; TRBD1 matches at 7 bases. The CDR3 consists of 15 residues. Unmatched junction bases numbered 8, after V lost 5 bases and J lost 0 bases. CDR1 is GTSNPN, CDR2 SVGIG, per germline (reference sequence). Here the CDR3 reads CAWGRDRASTDTQYF. The CDR3 DNA sequence: TGTGCCTGGGGCCGAGACAGGGCTAGCACAGATACGCAGTATTTT.

This clone was seen only once. The J gene is TRBJ2-3, the V gene TRBV7-6, with 11 positions matching TRBD2. V lost 2 bases and J lost 1; bases outside the gene matches: 8. CDR3 length: 18 amino acids. The germline V gene encodes CDR1 SGHVS and CDR2 FNYEAQ. CDR3 protein: CASSLRLAGGGGTDTQYF. The CDR3 DNA is TGTGCCAGCAGCTTAAGGCTAGCGGGGGGAGGGGGCACAGATACGCAGTATTTT.

The chain employs TRBV27 and TRBJ2-7, with TRBD2 matching 9 bases. CDR3 length equals 15 residues. The V gene end was trimmed by 3 bases and the J gene end by 2 bases; junction bases not matched to a gene: 5. The germline CDR1 and CDR2 sequences are MNHEY and SMNVEV (reference sequence). The CDR3 coding sequence is TGTGCCAGCAGTTTTTCCAGCGGGGGGACCTACGAGCAGTACTTC. It encodes CASSFSSGGTYEQYF.

CDR3 protein: CASSVDGEYNEQFF. CDR3 DNA sequence: TGCGCCAGCAGCGTGGACGGAGAATACAATGAGCAGTTCTTC. This sequence joins TRBV5-1 and TRBJ2-1, with D uncertain. Germline CDR1 SGHRS, CDR2 YFSETQ. The V gene lost 4 bases and the J gene lost 4 bases, with 12 bases spanning the gap. The CDR3 extends over 14 amino acids.